This is a list of T cell receptor beta chains from one sample in a study of response to subunit inactivated influenza vaccine. TCRdb processed the RT-PCR reads anew with MiXCR; each CDR3 protein has one entry. The sample carries about 310,000 distinct CDR3 sequences, about a fifth recorded once. Sequencing was performed on PBMCs from blood, taken around 22 months after vaccination. The receptors come from a man aged 50-75 years who received an inactivated influenza vaccine. CDR3s include the opening cysteine and the closing phenylalanine or tryptophan. D genes are given only for firm matches. Clone size is not always given. Where it is, it says once, few, many or a class for expanded clones.

CDR3nt	CDR3aa	abundance	j_gene	d_gene	v_gene
TGTGCCAGCAGTTCCGGGACAGGGCCCACCGGGGAGCTGTTTTTT	CASSSGTGPTGELFF	NA	TRBJ2-2	TRBD1	TRBV28
TGCAGCGTACTCACAGGGGCGGGCGAGCAGTACTTC	CSVLTGAGEQYF	NA	TRBJ2-7	TRBD1	TRBV29-1
TGCAGCGTGTCCGGGGATACGCAGTATTTT	CSVSGDTQYF	NA	TRBJ2-3	NA	TRBV29-1
TGTGCCAGCAGCTTACATCTAAGGACAGTCTGCAATCAGCCCCAGCATTTT	CASSLHLRTVCNQPQHF	many	TRBJ1-5	NA	TRBV5-6
TGTGCCAGCAGCAAAGGGGGGTCCTACAATGAGCAGTTCTTC	CASSKGGSYNEQFF	NA	TRBJ2-1	NA	TRBV7-2
TGTGCCAGCAGCTACCGGGACGGATCCTACGAGCAGTACTTC	CASSYRDGSYEQYF	few	TRBJ2-7	NA	TRBV13
TGTGCCAGCAGCGTAGCTTTGCAGGGGGCACAAGAGACCCAGTACTTC	CASSVALQGAQETQYF	NA	TRBJ2-5	TRBD1	TRBV9
TGCGCCAGCAGCTTAAGCGGGAATGGCAATCAGCCCCAGCATTTT	CASSLSGNGNQPQHF	NA	TRBJ1-5	NA	TRBV5-1
TGTGCCAGCAGCGTAGGTATTGGGGGGGTGCCTTCCTACGAGCAGTACTTC	CASSVGIGGVPSYEQYF	NA	TRBJ2-7	TRBD2	TRBV9
TGCGCCAGCAGCTTGGATCCGAACACCGGGGAGCTGTTTTTT	CASSLDPNTGELFF	NA	TRBJ2-2	NA	TRBV5-1
TGTGCCAGCAGCTCGTTAGCGGGAGGGTCCTACGAGCAGTACTTC	CASSSLAGGSYEQYF	once	TRBJ2-7	TRBD2	TRBV7-9
TGTGCCAGCAGCCGTGGACGTCCAGTCTACAATGAGCAGTTCTTC	CASSRGRPVYNEQFF	few	TRBJ2-1	NA	TRBV13
TGCAGTGCTGCCCAAGGGAGCCAAAAGTACTTC	CSAAQGSQKYF	NA	TRBJ2-5	NA	TRBV20-1
TGCAGTGCTAGAGTAGGACAGAACACTGAAGCTTTCTTT	CSARVGQNTEAFF	NA	TRBJ1-1	NA	TRBV20-1
TGTGCCAGCAGCTCCGGGCCTGGTAACCAAGAGACCCAGTACTTC	CASSSGPGNQETQYF	NA	TRBJ2-5	NA	TRBV7-9
TGTGCCAGCTCACCGGGACAGGGTATACTAGCGGGAGTAGCGGATACGCAGTATTTT	CASSPGQGILAGVADTQYF	NA	TRBJ2-3	TRBD2	TRBV18
TGCAGCGTTGAACTAAACAAAAACATTCAGTACTTC	CSVELNKNIQYF	NA	TRBJ2-4	NA	TRBV29-1
TGTGCCAGCACGAGGGACGGCTATGGCTACACCTTC	CASTRDGYGYTF	few	TRBJ1-2	NA	TRBV6-5